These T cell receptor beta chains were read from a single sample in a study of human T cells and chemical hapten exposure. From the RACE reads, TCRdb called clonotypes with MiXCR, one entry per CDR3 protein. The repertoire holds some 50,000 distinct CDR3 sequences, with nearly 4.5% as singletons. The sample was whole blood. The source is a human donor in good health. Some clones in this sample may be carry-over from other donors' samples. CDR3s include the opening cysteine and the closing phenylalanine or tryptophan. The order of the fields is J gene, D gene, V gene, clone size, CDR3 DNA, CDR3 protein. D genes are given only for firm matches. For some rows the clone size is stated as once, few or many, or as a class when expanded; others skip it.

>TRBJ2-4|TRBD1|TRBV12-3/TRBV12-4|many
TGTGCCAGCAACTCACAGGGGGCAAAGGCCAAAAACATTCAGTACTTC
CASNSQGAKAKNIQYF
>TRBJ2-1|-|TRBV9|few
TGTGCCAGCAGCGTAGGGACGGGGACCTACAATGAGCAGTTCTTC
CASSVGTGTYNEQFF
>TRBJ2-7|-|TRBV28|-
TGTGCCAGCAGTTCCCCCCCCGACAGATCCTACGAGCAGTACTTC
CASSSPPDRSYEQYF
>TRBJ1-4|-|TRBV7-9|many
TGTGCCAGCACGTCGTTTGCAACTAATGAAAAACTGTTTTTT
CASTSFATNEKLFF
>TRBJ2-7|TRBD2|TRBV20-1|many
TGCAGTGCTCCAAAACTAGCGGGAGGGCTCGACGAGCAGTACTTC
CSAPKLAGGLDEQYF
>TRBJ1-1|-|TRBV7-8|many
TGTGCCAGCAGCTTACGCTGGACGGCTCGTGAAGCTTTCTTT
CASSLRWTAREAFF
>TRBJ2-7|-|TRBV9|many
TGTGCCAGCAGTTCAGGGCAGGGGAGATCCTACGAGCAGTACTTC
CASSSGQGRSYEQYF
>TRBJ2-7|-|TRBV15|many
TGTGCCACCAGCGTAGGACTATCCAGCTCCTACGAGCAGTACTTC
CATSVGLSSSYEQYF
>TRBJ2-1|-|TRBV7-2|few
TGTGCCAGCAGCCCAACGCTCGTAAGTGAGCAGTTCTTC
CASSPTLVSEQFF
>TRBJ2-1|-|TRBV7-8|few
TGTGCCAGCAGCTTAACCAACATCAATGAGCAGTTCTTC
CASSLTNINEQFF
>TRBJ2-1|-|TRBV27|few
TGTGCCAGCAGTTTAGGTAGACTCCTGATCAATGAGCAGTTCTTC
CASSLGRLLINEQFF
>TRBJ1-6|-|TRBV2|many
TGTGCCAGCAGTGAACTCAGGGCGGTTTCACCCCTCCACTTT
CASSELRAVSPLHF
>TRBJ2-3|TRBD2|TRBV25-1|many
TGTGCCAGCAGTGACAATTCAGCGGGACCCTCCACAGATACGCAGTATTTT
CASSDNSAGPSTDTQYF
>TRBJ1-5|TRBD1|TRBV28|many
TGTGCCAGCAGTTTATGGGCAGGGGGGAATCAGCCCCAGCATTTT
CASSLWAGGNQPQHF
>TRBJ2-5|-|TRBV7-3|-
TGTGCCAGCAGCTTAACCCACCAAGAGACCCAGTACTTC
CASSLTHQETQYF
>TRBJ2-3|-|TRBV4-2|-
TGTGCCAGCAGCCAAGGGACTATCGGCACAGATACGCAGTATTTT
CASSQGTIGTDTQYF
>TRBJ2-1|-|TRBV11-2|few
TGTGCCAGCAGCTTAATGGGGGAGAGGTACAATGAGCAGTTCTTC
CASSLMGERYNEQFF
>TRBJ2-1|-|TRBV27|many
TGTGCCAGCAGTTTCATTGGTCAGGCGGTGCGCTCCTACAATGAGCAGTTCTTC
CASSFIGQAVRSYNEQFF
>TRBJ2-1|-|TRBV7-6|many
TGTGCCAGCAGCTCCGGGGCTAGCGAGTACAATGAGCAGTTCTTC
CASSSGASEYNEQFF
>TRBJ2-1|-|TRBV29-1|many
TGCAGCGTTGAATCCTACAATGAGCAGTTCTTC
CSVESYNEQFF
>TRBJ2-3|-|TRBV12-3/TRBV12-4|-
TGTGCCAGCAGTTTACACGGGAGCACAGATACGCAGTATTTT
CASSLHGSTDTQYF
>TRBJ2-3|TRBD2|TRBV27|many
TGTGCCAGCAGTCCTCAGCGGGAGACAGATACGCAGTATTTT
CASSPQRETDTQYF
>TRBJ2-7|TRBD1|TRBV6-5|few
TGTGCCAGCCACGACAGGGGGCCGGGATTGTCCTACGAGCAGTACTTC
CASHDRGPGLSYEQYF
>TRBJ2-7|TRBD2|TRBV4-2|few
TGTGCCAGCAGCCCGGGACTAGCGGGAGTTTCAGGCGAGCAGTACTTC
CASSPGLAGVSGEQYF
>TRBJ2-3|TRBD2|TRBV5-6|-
TGTGCCAGCAGTTGGGGACTAGCGGGTCTGAGCACAGATACGCAGTATTTT
CASSWGLAGLSTDTQYF
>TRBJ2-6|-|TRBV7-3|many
TGTGCCAGCAGCTCCCAGGGCACTGGGGCCAACGTCCTGACTTTC
CASSSQGTGANVLTF
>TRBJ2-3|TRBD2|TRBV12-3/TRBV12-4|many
TGTGCCAGCAGTTCCAGCGGGAGGACTAGCACAGATACGCAGTATTTT
CASSSSGRTSTDTQYF
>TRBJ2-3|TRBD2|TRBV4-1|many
TGCGCCAGCAGCCTCTATTGGGGACTAGCGGGAGGGCCTTTATTAGATACGCAGTATTTT
CASSLYWGLAGGPLLDTQYF
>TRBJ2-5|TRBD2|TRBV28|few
TGTGCCAGCAGTTTCCGGGGTCTAGCGGGGGTCCCTTACCAAGAGACCCAGTACTTC
CASSFRGLAGVPYQETQYF
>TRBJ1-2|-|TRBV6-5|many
TGTGCCAGCATTCCCCAGGGATCTTCGGACTATGGCTACACCTTC
CASIPQGSSDYGYTF
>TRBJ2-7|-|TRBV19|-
TGTGCCAGTAGCCCCGGCGGGATCTACGAGCAGTACTTC
CASSPGGIYEQYF
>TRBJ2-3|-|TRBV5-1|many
TGCGCCAGCAGCTTGGCTAAGCAGAGCACAGATACGCAGTATTTT
CASSLAKQSTDTQYF
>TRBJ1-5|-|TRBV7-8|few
TGTGCCAGCAGCTTGGGGGTAGGGTCCAATCAGCCCCAGCATTTT
CASSLGVGSNQPQHF
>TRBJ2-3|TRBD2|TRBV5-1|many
TGCGCCAGCAGCTTGGGGCTAGCGGGGACTGGCACAGATACGCAGTATTTT
CASSLGLAGTGTDTQYF
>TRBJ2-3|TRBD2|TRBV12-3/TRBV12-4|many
TGTGCCAGCAGTTTACAGGGGACTAGCGGGAGGGCCACAGATACGCAGTATTTT
CASSLQGTSGRATDTQYF
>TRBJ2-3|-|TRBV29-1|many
TGCAGCTATGTCGGCGGGATACGCACAGATACGCAGTATTTT
CSYVGGIRTDTQYF
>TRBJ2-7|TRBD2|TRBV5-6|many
TGTGCCAGCAGCCTACTAGCGGGAGTCGAGCAGTACTTC
CASSLLAGVEQYF
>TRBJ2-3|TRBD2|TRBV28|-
TGTGCCAGCAGCGGTAGTCCGCCGCGGGAGGGCCGGGCAGATACGCAGTATTTT
CASSGSPPREGRADTQYF
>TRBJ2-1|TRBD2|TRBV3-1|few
TGTGCCTCACTCGGGACTAGCGGGCCGAATGAGCAGTTCTTC
CASLGTSGPNEQFF
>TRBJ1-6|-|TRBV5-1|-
TGCGCCAGCAGCTTGGACGGGCTCAGGACCCTCCACTTT
CASSLDGLRTLHF
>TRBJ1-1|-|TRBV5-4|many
TGTGCCAGCAGCCCGGCTCTTACAAGTCTAGGGAGGACTGAAGCTTTCTTT
CASSPALTSLGRTEAFF
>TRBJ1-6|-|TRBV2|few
TGTGCCAGCAGGGCGACAGGATCAAATTCACCCCTCCACTTT
CASRATGSNSPLHF
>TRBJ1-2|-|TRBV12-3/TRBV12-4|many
TGTGCCAGCACCCCGGAGTGGACAGATGGCTACACCTTC
CASTPEWTDGYTF
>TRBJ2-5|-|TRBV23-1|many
TGCGCCAGCAGTCAATTGGGGACAACCCAAGAGACCCAGTACTTC
CASSQLGTTQETQYF
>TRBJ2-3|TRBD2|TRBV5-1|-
TGCGCCAGCAGGGTTAGCGGGAGCACAGATACGCAGTATTTT
CASRVSGSTDTQYF
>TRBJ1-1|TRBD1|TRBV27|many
TGTGCCAGCAGTTTCGGGACAGTCACTGAAGCTTTCTTT
CASSFGTVTEAFF
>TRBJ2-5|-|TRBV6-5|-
TGTGCCAGCAGTTACAGGGCACAAGAGACCCAGTACTTC
CASSYRAQETQYF
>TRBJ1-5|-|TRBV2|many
TGTGCCAGCAACCAACAGTACTATCAGCCCCAGCAATTT
CASNQQYYQPQQF
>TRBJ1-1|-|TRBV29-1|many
TGCAGCGTAAAGACAGGAGGGAACACTGAAGCTTTCTTT
CSVKTGGNTEAFF
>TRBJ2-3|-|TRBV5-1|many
TGCGCCAGCAACAATCGTCTCGACGGGGGCACAGATACGCAGTATTTT
CASNNRLDGGTDTQYF
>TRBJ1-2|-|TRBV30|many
TGTGCCTGGAGTGTCGGGCAGGTTACTAACTATGGCTACACCTTC
CAWSVGQVTNYGYTF
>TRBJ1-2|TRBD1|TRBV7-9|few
TGTGCCAGCAGCCCATGGTCCGGGACAGGGAGTAACTATGGCTACACCTTC
CASSPWSGTGSNYGYTF
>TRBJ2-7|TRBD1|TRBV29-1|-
TGCAGCGTCGACGGACAGGGTAGCGAGCAGTACTTC
CSVDGQGSEQYF
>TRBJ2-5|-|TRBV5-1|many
TGCGCCAGCAGCTCTACTACAGGGAGGGGCGAGACCCAGTACTTC
CASSSTTGRGETQYF